What follows describes a single TCR beta chain. This sample is part of a study of T cell changes during pregnancy in multiple sclerosis. Germline values: CDR1 MRHNA, CDR2 SNTAGT. With 6 bases clipped from V and 5 bases from J, the junction kept 5 bases outside the gene matches. CDR3 length equals 13 residues. Assay: immunoSEQ multiplex PCR; the TCRdb copy retains only in-frame clones and omits some. This table has 100,000 or so clones, approximately 93% appearing once. The sample here was peripheral blood, taken after pregnancy. This receptor was identified in a female donor with multiple sclerosis, enrolled in a pregnancy study. The chain couples TRBV6-4 to TRBJ1-1; 8 positions match TRBD1. This chain's CDR3 is CASRDRAGTEAFF. The CDR3 coding sequence is TGTGCCAGCAGGGACAGGGCGGGAACTGAAGCTTTCTTT.